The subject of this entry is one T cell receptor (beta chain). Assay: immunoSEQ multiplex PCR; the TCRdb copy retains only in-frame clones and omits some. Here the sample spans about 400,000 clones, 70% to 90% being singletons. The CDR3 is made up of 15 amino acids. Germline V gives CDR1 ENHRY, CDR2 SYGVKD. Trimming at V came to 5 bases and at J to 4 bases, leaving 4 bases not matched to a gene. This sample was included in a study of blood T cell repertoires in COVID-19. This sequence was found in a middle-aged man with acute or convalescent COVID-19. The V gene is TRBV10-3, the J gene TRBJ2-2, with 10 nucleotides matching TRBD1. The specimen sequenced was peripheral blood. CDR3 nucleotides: TGTGCCATCAGTCCGACAGGGGGCTTCACCGGGGAGCTGTTTTTT. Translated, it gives CAISPTGGFTGELFF.